The 11 T cell receptor beta chains given below trace back to one sample, sequenced in a study of post-analysis software for immune sequencing data. Study conclusions and caveats: With TRBV5-6, TRBV5-1 and TRBV20-1 included, about 5 TRBV segments were more frequent in patients than in controls.

Carried by the TCR beta cDNA libraries were unique molecular identifiers. MiXCR was run by TCRdb on the PCR reads, yielding one entry per CDR3 protein. The table includes about 200,000 distinct CDR3 sequences, over 25% detected once. These receptors' targets are unknown. Sequencing was performed on blood. The receptors here all came from a girl aged 2 to 17 with multiple sclerosis.

In this sample, this clonotype turned up a few times. V and J are TRBV7-8 and TRBJ1-1; 9 bases match TRBD1. V was pared by 0 bases and J by 7 bases, with 6 bases of the junction left unmatched. CDR1 SGHVS and CDR2 FQNEAQ come from the germline V gene. The CDR3 sequence is 15 residues long. In nucleotides, the CDR3 is TGTGCCAGCAGCTTAGCGGGGACAGGGAGAAGTGAAGCTTTCTTT. This codes for CASSLAGTGRSEAFF.

The CDR3 nucleotides are TGCGCCAGCAGCTTGACCACTAGCGGGAGAGGGGAGACCCAGTACTTC. Protein: CASSLTTSGRGETQYF. The chain carries TRBV5-1 and TRBJ2-5, with 11 nucleotides matching TRBD2. The V segment lost 1 base and the J segment 5 bases; nucleotides outside the gene matches: 7. The CDR3 extends over 16 amino acids. Germline lookup yields CDR1 SGHRS and CDR2 YFSETQ.

This clonotype was picked up a small number of times. This rearrangement joins TRBV27 to TRBJ1-1; D unclear. The CDR3 covers 16 residues. V lost 5 bases and J lost 3, with 19 bases in between. Germline V lookup: CDR1 MNHEY, CDR2 SMNVEV (reference sequence). This chain's CDR3 is CASSPLPRLGHTEAFF. The CDR3 coding sequence is TGTGCCAGCAGTCCCCTCCCGAGACTGGGCCACACTGAAGCTTTCTTT.

This clonotype was seen a handful of times. The V and J genes are TRBV28 and TRBJ2-7, with 8 bases identical to TRBD2. The CDR3 extends over 15 amino acids. In germline, CDR1 is MDHEN, CDR2 SYDVKM. The V segment lost 6 bases and the J segment 1 base; nucleotides outside the gene matches: 8. In DNA form, the CDR3 reads TGTGCCAGCAGGCCGCTAGCGGGCCTTTCCTACGAGCAGTACTTC. Translating it yields CASRPLAGLSYEQYF.

This clonotype was detected only a few times. This sequence joins TRBV15 and TRBJ1-6; D may be TRBD1 (6 bases). In germline, CDR1 is LNHNV, CDR2 YYDKDF (reference sequence). The V end lost 2 bases, the J end lost 8 bases, and 13 bases lay between the germline ends. CDR3 length equals 15 residues. CDR3 bases: TGTGCCACCAGCAGATACAGGGTCAAGGATTCACCCCTCCACTTT. Its protein is CATSRYRVKDSPLHF.

This clonotype was detected ten times or more. The J gene is TRBJ2-7, the V gene TRBV12-3 or TRBV12-4; TRBD2 is a possible D gene (5 bases). Deletions cut 7 bases from V and 6 bases from J, with 13 bases between. The CDR3 extends over 12 amino acids. The CDR3 DNA reads TGTGCCAGCACCTCTAGCTTCGGCGAGCAGTACTTC. Its protein is CASTSSFGEQYF.

Worth noting for this clonotype: Possible read error: a much larger clone is one base away. The chain joins TRBV4-1 to TRBJ2-1, with 10 bases fitting TRBD2. This CDR3 has 16 amino acids. Looked up from germline, CDR1 is MGHRA and CDR2 is YSYEKL. The CDR3 region is CASNQVTSGSYNEQFF. The CDR3, as DNA: TGCGCCAGCAACCAAGTGACTAGCGGGTCATACAATGAGCAGTTCTTC.

Many counts were recorded for this clonotype. The genes are TRBV12-3 or TRBV12-4 and TRBJ2-7; D might be TRBD1 (6 bases). V gave up 6 bases and J gave up 3 bases, with 15 bases separating them. This CDR3 is 14 amino acids long. This CDR3 is CASRRQELNYEQYF. CDR3 in DNA: TGTGCCAGCAGGAGACAGGAACTAAACTACGAGCAGTACTTC.

This clonotype was detected many times. The genes are TRBV12-3 or TRBV12-4 and TRBJ1-1; the D gene is possibly TRBD1 (6 bases). V was clipped by 5 bases and J by 5 bases, with 15 bases between them. This CDR3 comprises 14 residues. CDR3 coding DNA: TGTGCCAGCAGTCTCGTACAGGGACGGACTGAAGCTTTCTTT. The encoded protein is CASSLVQGRTEAFF.

A note on this clonotype: A single base separates this from a much larger clone, so it may be a read error. J is TRBJ2-1 and V is TRBV29-1, with D possibly being TRBD1 (5 bases). The CDR3 sequence is 13 residues long. Per germline, CDR1 SQVTM and CDR2 ANQGSEA. The V end was cut by 6 bases, the J end by 5 bases, with 14 bases between. The CDR3 is CSVSKGNHNEQFF. CDR3 DNA: TGCAGCGTGTCCAAGGGGAACCACAATGAGCAGTTCTTC.

This clonotype was picked up many times. This sequence joins TRBV11-2 and TRBJ2-1; TRBD1 matches at 7 bases. V trimming: 6 bases; J trimming: 9 bases; junction bases outside the gene matches: 14. Germline CDR1 is SGHAT and CDR2 is FQNNGV. The CDR3 covers 15 residues. CDR3 amino acids: CASSVGRQGGGEQFF. The CDR3 bases are TGTGCCAGCAGTGTTGGTCGACAGGGTGGTGGTGAGCAGTTCTTC. Full variable domain (rest looked up from reference TRBV11-2 and TRBJ2-1): EAGVAQSPRYKIIEKRQSVAFWCNPISGHATLYWYQQILGQGPKLLIQFQNNGVVDDSQLPKDRFSAERLKGVDSTLKIQPAKLEDSAVYLCASSVGRQGGGEQFFGPGTRLTVL.